This T cell receptor beta chain was captured in a study of T-cell reconstitution after alpha-beta-depleted transplantation in children. Unique molecular identifiers were incorporated into the prepared TCRbeta library. MiXCR, applied by TCRdb to the PCR reads, yields one record per CDR3 protein. The sample shows about 440,000 distinct CDR3 sequences, roughly two fifths of them seen only once. This CDR3 has 16 residues. The V and J ends lost 1 base and 7 bases, in that order; junction bases with no gene match: 6. The origin of this receptor is a girl aged 2 to 9 with aplastic anemia, due to receive a stem cell transplant. Sequenced material: PBMCs, taken before TCRalphabeta/CD19-depleted stem cell transplant. V usage is TRBV12-3 or TRBV12-4 and J usage is TRBJ2-1; TRBD2 aligns across 11 bases. The CDR3 DNA reads as TGTGCCAGCAGTTTAGTTAGCGGGAGGGCCTGGAATGAGCAGTTCTTC. This gives the protein CASSLVSGRAWNEQFF.